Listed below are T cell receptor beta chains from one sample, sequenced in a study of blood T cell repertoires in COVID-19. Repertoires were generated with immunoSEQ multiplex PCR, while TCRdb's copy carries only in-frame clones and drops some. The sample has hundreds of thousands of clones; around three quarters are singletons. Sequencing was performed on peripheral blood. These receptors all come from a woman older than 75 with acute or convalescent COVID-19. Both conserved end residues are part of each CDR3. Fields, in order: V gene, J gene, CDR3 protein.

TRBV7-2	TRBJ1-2	CASSTNWQSSTF
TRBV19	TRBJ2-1	CASSIWPNNEQFF
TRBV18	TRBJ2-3	CASSPPLSDTQYF
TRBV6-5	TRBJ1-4	CASSPGSLREKLFF
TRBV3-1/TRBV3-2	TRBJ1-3	CASSLRGGYGNTIYF
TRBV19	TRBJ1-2	CASSITGIGDYGYTF
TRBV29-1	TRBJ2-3	CSSLTSGVSTDTQYF
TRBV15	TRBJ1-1	CATSRGPGQPKAFF
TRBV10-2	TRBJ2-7	CATRSPGATNTYEQYF
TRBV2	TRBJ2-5	CASSLDVLRLGETQYF
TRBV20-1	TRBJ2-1	CSASPGGQNEQFF
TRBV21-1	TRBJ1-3	CATFLGDKNSGNTIYF
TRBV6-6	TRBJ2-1	CASSNRISLGNEQFF
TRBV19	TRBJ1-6	CASSPPDGGNSPLHF
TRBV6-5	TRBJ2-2	CASTRGLLDTGELFF
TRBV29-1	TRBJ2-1	CSVRRGETAEQFF
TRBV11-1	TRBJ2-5	CASSPLNLLVGETQYF
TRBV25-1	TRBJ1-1	CASSEVASGTEAFF
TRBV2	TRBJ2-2	CASSEGQNTGELFF
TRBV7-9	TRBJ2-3	CASSLVAGGPGSTDTQYF
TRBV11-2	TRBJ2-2	CASSSGQTFTGELFF
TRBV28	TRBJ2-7	CASGGTGDSYEQYF
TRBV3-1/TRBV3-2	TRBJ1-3	CASSFQTAGNTIYF
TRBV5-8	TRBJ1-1	CASSLAGQTSSKAFF
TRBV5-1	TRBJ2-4	CASSLGNRAGGMENIQYF
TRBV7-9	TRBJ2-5	CASSLALIAGETQYF
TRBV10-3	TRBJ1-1	CAISAQGGTEAFF
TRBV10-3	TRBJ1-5	CAIRGAGGNQPQHF
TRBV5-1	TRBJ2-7	CASSLASYTYEQYF
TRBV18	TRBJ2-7	CASSPSMRPVAYEQYF
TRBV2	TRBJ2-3	CASSELAGVGTDTQYF
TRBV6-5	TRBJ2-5	CASSYVAGPGETQYF
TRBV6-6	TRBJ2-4	CASSYSGVLGYF
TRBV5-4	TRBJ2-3	CASSSKRESLDTQYF
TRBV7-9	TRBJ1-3	CASSLSTSGNTIYF
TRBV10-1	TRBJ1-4	CASRKTGTNEKLFF
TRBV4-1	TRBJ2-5	CASSQAPRGETQYF
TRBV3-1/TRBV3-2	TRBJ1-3	CASSRTGLYSGNTIYF
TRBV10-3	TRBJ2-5	CAISRSGNPETQYF
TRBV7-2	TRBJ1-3	CASSLERTGGHTIYF
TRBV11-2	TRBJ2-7	CASSFGAGASYEQYF
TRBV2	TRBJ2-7	CASSEWGGFSYEQYF
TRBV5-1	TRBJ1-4	CASRSTGSGNEKLFF
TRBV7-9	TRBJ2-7	CASSSTSAYGESSKQYF
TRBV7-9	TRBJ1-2	CASSTGQRYGYTF
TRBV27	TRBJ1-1	CASTKQGYTEAFF
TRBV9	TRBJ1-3	CASSPFGTGPSSGNTIYF
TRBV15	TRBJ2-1	CATSRDRAKLQRQFF
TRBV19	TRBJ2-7	CASSYREIGYEQYF
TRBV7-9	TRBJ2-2	CASSSRVGNTGELFF
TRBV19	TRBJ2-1	CASRTSLTNEQFF
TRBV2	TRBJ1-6	CASRPTTVANSPLHF
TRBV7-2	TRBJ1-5	CASSFGQGWNQPQHF
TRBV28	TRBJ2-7	CASRYIKGGQYF
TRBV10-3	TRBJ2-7	CAISERGNVQQYF
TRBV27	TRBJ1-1	CASSLRQGMNTEAFF